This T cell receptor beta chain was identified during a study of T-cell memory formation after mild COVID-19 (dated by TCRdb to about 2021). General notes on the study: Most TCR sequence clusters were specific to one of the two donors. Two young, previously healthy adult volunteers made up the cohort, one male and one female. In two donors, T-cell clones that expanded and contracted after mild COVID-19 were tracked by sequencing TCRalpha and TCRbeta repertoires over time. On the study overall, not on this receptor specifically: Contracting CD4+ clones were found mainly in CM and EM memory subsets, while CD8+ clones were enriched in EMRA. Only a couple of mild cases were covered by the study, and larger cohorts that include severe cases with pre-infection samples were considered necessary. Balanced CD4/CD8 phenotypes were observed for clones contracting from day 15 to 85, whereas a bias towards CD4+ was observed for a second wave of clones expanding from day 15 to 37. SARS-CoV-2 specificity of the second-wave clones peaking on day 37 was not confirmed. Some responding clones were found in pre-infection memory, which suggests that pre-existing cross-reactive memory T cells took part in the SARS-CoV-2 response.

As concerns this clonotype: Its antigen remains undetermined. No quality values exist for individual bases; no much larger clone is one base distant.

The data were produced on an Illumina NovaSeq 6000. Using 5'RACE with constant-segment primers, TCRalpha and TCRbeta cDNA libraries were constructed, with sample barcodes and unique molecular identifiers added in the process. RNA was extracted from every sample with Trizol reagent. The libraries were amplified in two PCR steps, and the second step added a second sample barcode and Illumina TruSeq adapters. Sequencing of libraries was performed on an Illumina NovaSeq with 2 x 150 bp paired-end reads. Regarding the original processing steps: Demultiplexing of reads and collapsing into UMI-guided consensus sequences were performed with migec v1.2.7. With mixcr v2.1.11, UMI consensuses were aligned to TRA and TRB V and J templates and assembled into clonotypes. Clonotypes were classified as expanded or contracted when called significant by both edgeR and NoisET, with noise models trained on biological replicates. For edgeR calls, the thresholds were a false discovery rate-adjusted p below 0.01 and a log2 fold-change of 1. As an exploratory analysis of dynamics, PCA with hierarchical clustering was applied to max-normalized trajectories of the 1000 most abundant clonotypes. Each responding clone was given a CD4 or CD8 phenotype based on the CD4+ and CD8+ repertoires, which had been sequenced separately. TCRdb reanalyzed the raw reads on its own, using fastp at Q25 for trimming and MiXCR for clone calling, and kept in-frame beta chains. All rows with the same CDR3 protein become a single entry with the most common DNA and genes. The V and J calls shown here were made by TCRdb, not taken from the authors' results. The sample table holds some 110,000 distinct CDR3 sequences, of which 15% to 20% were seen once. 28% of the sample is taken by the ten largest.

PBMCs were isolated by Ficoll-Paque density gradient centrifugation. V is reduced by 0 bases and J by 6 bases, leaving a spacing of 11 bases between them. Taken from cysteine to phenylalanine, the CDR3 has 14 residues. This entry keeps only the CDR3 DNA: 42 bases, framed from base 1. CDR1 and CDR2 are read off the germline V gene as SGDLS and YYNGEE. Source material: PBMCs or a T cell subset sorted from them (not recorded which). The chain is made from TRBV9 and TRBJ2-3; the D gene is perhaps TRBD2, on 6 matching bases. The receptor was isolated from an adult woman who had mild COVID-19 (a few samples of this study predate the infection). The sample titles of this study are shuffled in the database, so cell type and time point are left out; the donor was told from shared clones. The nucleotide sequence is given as TGTGCCAGCAGCGTAGATCGCGGGGAGGATACGCAGTATTTT. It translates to CASSVDRGEDTQYF.